A selection of T cell receptor beta chains follows, all from one sample in a study of blood T cells in healthy people across ages. TCRdb re-called the 5' RACE reads with MiXCR, one entry per CDR3 protein. The table includes fewer than 2 million distinct CDR3 sequences, about 39% detected once. The sequencing sample was made of blood. Source of these receptors: a human donor in good health. Each CDR3 is given with its conserved first and last residue. Fields, in order: V gene, J gene, D gene, CDR3 length, clone size, CDR3 DNA, CDR3 protein. A D gene is named only where the DNA matches it firmly. Expanded clones are given a class, and other clones once, few, many or no size at all.

V gene: TRBV7-9; J gene: TRBJ2-1; D gene: TRBD2; CDR3 length: 15; clone size: .; CDR3 DNA: TGTGCCAGCAGGCCTAGCGGGGGAAAGTACAATGAGCAGTTCTTC; CDR3 protein: CASRPSGGKYNEQFF
V gene: TRBV20-1; J gene: TRBJ1-1; D gene: .; CDR3 length: 14; clone size: .; CDR3 DNA: TGCAGTGCCCCCGACATTTCGGGGGGGACTGATGCTTTCTTT; CDR3 protein: CSAPDISGGTDAFF
V gene: TRBV7-8; J gene: TRBJ2-5; D gene: .; CDR3 length: 13; clone size: few; CDR3 DNA: TGTGCCAGCAGCCGGACTACCCGAGAGACCCAGTACTTC; CDR3 protein: CASSRTTRETQYF
V gene: TRBV10-3; J gene: TRBJ2-1; D gene: TRBD1; CDR3 length: 14; clone size: few; CDR3 DNA: TGTGCCGCACAAGCGGGACAGGGCTCCGATGAGCAGTTCTTC; CDR3 protein: CAAQAGQGSDEQFF
V gene: TRBV7-8; J gene: TRBJ2-2; D gene: TRBD2; CDR3 length: 15; clone size: .; CDR3 DNA: TGTGCCAGCAGCCTACTGGTTCGGGGGGCCGGGGAGCTGTTTTTT; CDR3 protein: CASSLLVRGAGELFF
V gene: TRBV7-9; J gene: TRBJ2-7; D gene: .; CDR3 length: 14; clone size: few; CDR3 DNA: TGTGCCAGCACCGACAGGTCTGGGGCCTACGAGCAGTACTTC; CDR3 protein: CASTDRSGAYEQYF
V gene: TRBV9; J gene: TRBJ2-7; D gene: TRBD2; CDR3 length: 15; clone size: few; CDR3 DNA: TGTGCCAGCAGCGTAGATAGCGGGGGGGCCTACGAGCAGTACTTC; CDR3 protein: CASSVDSGGAYEQYF
V gene: TRBV28; J gene: TRBJ1-2; D gene: .; CDR3 length: 15; clone size: .; CDR3 DNA: TGTGCCAACGGGAGTTCGGGCGGGGGGAACTATGGCTACACCTTC; CDR3 protein: CANGSSGGGNYGYTF
V gene: TRBV19; J gene: TRBJ1-5; D gene: .; CDR3 length: 14; clone size: few; CDR3 DNA: TGTGCCAGTAGTATTCTAAGAATCAGGAACCCCCAGCATTTT; CDR3 protein: CASSILRIRNPQHF
V gene: TRBV29-1; J gene: TRBJ2-7; D gene: .; CDR3 length: 14; clone size: .; CDR3 DNA: TGCAGCGCCGCTGAAGTAAGGCCGACTTACGAGCAGTACTTC; CDR3 protein: CSAAEVRPTYEQYF
V gene: TRBV7-2; J gene: TRBJ2-7; D gene: .; CDR3 length: 15; clone size: many; CDR3 DNA: TGTGCCAGCAGCCCTCCAGGGACACCCCTCTACGAGCAGTACTTC; CDR3 protein: CASSPPGTPLYEQYF
V gene: TRBV20-1; J gene: TRBJ1-4; D gene: .; CDR3 length: 13; clone size: few; CDR3 DNA: TGCGGGGCCGATGGGGGTCCTAATGAAAAACTGTTTTTT; CDR3 protein: CGADGGPNEKLFF
V gene: TRBV6-1; J gene: TRBJ2-7; D gene: TRBD1; CDR3 length: 16; clone size: few; CDR3 DNA: TGTGCCAGCAGCCACATCGGGACAGGGGTAGGCTACGAGCAGTACTTC; CDR3 protein: CASSHIGTGVGYEQYF
V gene: TRBV27; J gene: TRBJ2-1; D gene: TRBD1; CDR3 length: 14; clone size: .; CDR3 DNA: TGTACCAGCAGTTTATATAGGACAGGGAATGAGCAGTTCTTC; CDR3 protein: CTSSLYRTGNEQFF
V gene: TRBV9; J gene: TRBJ2-1; D gene: TRBD1; CDR3 length: 15; clone size: few; CDR3 DNA: TGTGCCAGCAGTGCGACAGGGGCGCCCTCGAATGAGCAGTTCTTC; CDR3 protein: CASSATGAPSNEQFF
V gene: TRBV10-3; J gene: TRBJ2-1; D gene: TRBD2; CDR3 length: 15; clone size: .; CDR3 DNA: TGTGCCATCAGTGAGAAGCGGGGGGGTAACGATGAGCAGTTCTTC; CDR3 protein: CAISEKRGGNDEQFF
V gene: TRBV6-5; J gene: TRBJ2-1; D gene: .; CDR3 length: 17; clone size: few; CDR3 DNA: TGTGCCAGCAGTTACTCGATCGGGGACTCACCCTACAATGAGCAGTTCTTC; CDR3 protein: CASSYSIGDSPYNEQFF
V gene: TRBV7-9; J gene: TRBJ1-2; D gene: .; CDR3 length: 13; clone size: once; CDR3 DNA: TGTGCCAGCAGCATTGGGGGCGATGATGGCTACACCTTC; CDR3 protein: CASSIGGDDGYTF
V gene: TRBV20-1; J gene: TRBJ2-3; D gene: TRBD2; CDR3 length: 16; clone size: few; CDR3 DNA: TGCAGTGCCGGGACTAGCGGGGGGGCATATTGGGATACGCAGTATTTT; CDR3 protein: CSAGTSGGAYWDTQYF
V gene: TRBV5-6; J gene: TRBJ2-6; D gene: .; CDR3 length: 15; clone size: few; CDR3 DNA: TGTGCCAGCGGCCTCAGGTTCTCTGGGGCCAACGTCCTGACTTTC; CDR3 protein: CASGLRFSGANVLTF
V gene: TRBV7-9; J gene: TRBJ2-1; D gene: .; CDR3 length: 15; clone size: once; CDR3 DNA: TGTGCCAGCAGCTTAGGCCCCCCAGAGACGAATGAGCAGTTCTTC; CDR3 protein: CASSLGPPETNEQFF
V gene: TRBV9; J gene: TRBJ2-5; D gene: .; CDR3 length: 15; clone size: .; CDR3 DNA: TGTGCCAGCAGCGTGTCCCCTGACAGCCAAGAGACCCAGTACTTC; CDR3 protein: CASSVSPDSQETQYF
V gene: TRBV5-1; J gene: TRBJ2-1; D gene: .; CDR3 length: 14; clone size: .; CDR3 DNA: TGCGCCAGCAGCTTGGATGTCAGGTTAAATGAGCAGTTCTTC; CDR3 protein: CASSLDVRLNEQFF
V gene: TRBV9; J gene: TRBJ2-4; D gene: .; CDR3 length: 14; clone size: .; CDR3 DNA: TGTGCCAGCAGCGATTCAGCGGAGGGAAACATTCAGTACTTC; CDR3 protein: CASSDSAEGNIQYF
V gene: TRBV7-2; J gene: TRBJ2-1; D gene: .; CDR3 length: 14; clone size: .; CDR3 DNA: TGTGCCAGCAGCTTAATTCACCGGGACAATGAGCAGTTCTTC; CDR3 protein: CASSLIHRDNEQFF
V gene: TRBV5-1; J gene: TRBJ2-1; D gene: TRBD2; CDR3 length: 18; clone size: .; CDR3 DNA: TGCGCCAGCAGACCCGGGACTAGCGGGGGACCTCCCTACAATGAGCAGTTCTTC; CDR3 protein: CASRPGTSGGPPYNEQFF
V gene: TRBV6-5; J gene: TRBJ2-1; D gene: .; CDR3 length: 12; clone size: few; CDR3 DNA: TGTGCCAGCAACCAGCAAGGGGGTACGCAGTTCTTC; CDR3 protein: CASNQQGGTQFF
V gene: TRBV20-1; J gene: TRBJ2-3; D gene: .; CDR3 length: 14; clone size: .; CDR3 DNA: TGCAGTGCTTTGGGACCTCTTAGGACAGATACGCAGTATTTT; CDR3 protein: CSALGPLRTDTQYF
V gene: TRBV5-5; J gene: TRBJ1-2; D gene: .; CDR3 length: 17; clone size: .; CDR3 DNA: TGTGCCAGCAGCTTGTCGGGTGGCAGGCAGGGGTATGGTGGCTACACCTTC; CDR3 protein: CASSLSGGRQGYGGYTF
V gene: TRBV19; J gene: TRBJ1-2; D gene: .; CDR3 length: 15; clone size: .; CDR3 DNA: TGTGCCAGTAACCCGGACACAGGAGGCGACTATGGCTACACCTTC; CDR3 protein: CASNPDTGGDYGYTF
V gene: TRBV10-3; J gene: TRBJ2-1; D gene: TRBD1; CDR3 length: 14; clone size: .; CDR3 DNA: TGTGCCATCATCCGAGGACAGGAAAACAATGAGCAGTTCTTC; CDR3 protein: CAIIRGQENNEQFF
V gene: TRBV4-1; J gene: TRBJ2-6; D gene: TRBD1; CDR3 length: 16; clone size: few; CDR3 DNA: TGCGCCAGCAGCGTGAGGGGGCTCACTGGGGCCAACGTCCTGACTTTC; CDR3 protein: CASSVRGLTGANVLTF